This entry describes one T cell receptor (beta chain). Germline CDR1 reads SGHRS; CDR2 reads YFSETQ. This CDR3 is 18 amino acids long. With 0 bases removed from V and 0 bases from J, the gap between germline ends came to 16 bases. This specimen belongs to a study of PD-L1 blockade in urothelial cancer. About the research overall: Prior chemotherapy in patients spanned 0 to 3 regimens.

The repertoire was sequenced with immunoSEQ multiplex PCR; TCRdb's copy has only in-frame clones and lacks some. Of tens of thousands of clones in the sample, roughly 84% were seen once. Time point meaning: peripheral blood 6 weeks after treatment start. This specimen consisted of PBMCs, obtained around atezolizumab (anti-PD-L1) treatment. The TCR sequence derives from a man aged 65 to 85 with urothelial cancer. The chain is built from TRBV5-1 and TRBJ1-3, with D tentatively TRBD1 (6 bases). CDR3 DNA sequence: TGCGCCAGCAGCTTGGGATCCCTGGACAGAGCCTCTGGAAACACCATATATTTT. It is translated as CASSLGSLDRASGNTIYF.